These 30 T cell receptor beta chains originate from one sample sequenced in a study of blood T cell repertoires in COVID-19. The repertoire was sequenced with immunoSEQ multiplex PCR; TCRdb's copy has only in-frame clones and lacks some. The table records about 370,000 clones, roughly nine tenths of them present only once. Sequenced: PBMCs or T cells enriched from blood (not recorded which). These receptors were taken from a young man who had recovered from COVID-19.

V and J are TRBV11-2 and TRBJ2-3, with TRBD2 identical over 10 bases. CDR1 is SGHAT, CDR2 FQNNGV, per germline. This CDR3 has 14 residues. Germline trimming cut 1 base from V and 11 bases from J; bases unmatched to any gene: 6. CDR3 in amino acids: CASSLGLAGVMQYF. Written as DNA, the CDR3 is TGTGCCAGCAGCTTAGGGCTAGCGGGAGTGATGCAGTATTTT.

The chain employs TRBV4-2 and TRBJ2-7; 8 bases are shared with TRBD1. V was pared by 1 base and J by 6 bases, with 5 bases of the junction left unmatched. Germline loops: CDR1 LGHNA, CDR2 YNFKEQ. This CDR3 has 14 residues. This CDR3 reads CASSQGGQGAEQYF. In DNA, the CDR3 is TGTGCCAGCAGCCAAGGCGGACAGGGAGCCGAGCAGTACTTC.

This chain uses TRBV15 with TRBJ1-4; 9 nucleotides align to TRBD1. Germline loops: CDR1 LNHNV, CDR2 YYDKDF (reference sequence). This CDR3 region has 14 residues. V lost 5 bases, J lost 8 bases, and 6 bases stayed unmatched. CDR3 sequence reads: CATSEDRGTEKLFF. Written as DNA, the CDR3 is TGTGCCACCAGCGAGGACAGGGGAACCGAAAAACTGTTTTTT.

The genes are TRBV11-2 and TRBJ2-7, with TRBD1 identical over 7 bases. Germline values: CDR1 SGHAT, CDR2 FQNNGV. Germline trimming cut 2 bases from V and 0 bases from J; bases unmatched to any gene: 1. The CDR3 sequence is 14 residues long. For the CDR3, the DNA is TGTGCCAGCAGCTTATGGGACAGCTCCTACGAGCAGTACTTC. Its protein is CASSLWDSSYEQYF.

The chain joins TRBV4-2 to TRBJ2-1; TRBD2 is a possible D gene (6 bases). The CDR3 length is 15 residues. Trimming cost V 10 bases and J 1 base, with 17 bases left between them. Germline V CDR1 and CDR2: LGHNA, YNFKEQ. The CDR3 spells CATKSRGESYNEQFF. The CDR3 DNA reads TGTGCCACTAAGTCTCGCGGGGAATCCTACAATGAGCAGTTCTTC.

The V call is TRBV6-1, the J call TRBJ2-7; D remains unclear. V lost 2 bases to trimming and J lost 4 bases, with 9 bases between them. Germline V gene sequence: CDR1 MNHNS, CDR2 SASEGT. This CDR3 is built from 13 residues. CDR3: CASSESTDYEQYF. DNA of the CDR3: TGTGCCAGCAGTGAATCAACAGATTACGAGCAGTACTTC.

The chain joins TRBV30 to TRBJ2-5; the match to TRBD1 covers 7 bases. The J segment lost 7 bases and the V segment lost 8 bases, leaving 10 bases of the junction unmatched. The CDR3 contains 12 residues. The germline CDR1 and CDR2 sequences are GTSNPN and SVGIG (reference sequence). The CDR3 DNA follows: TGTGCCCGGAACAGGGGAGAGGGGACCCAGTACTTC. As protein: CARNRGEGTQYF. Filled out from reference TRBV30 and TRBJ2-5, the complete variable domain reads SQTIHQWPATLVQPVGSPLSLECTVEGTSNPNLYWYRQAAGRGLQLLFYSVGIGQISSEVPQNLSASRPQDRQFILSSKKLLLSDSGFYLCARNRGEGTQYFGPGTRLLVL.

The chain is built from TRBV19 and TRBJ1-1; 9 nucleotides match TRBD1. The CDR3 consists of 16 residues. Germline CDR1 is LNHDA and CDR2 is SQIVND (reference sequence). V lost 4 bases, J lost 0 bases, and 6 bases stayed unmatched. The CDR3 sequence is CASSTGTGRMNTEAFF. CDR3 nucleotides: TGTGCCAGTAGTACGGGGACAGGGCGGATGAACACTGAAGCTTTCTTT.

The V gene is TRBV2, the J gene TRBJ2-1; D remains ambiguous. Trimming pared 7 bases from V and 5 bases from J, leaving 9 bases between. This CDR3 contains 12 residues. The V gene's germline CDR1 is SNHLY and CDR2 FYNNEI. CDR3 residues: CASNPRNNEQFF. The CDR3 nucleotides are TGTGCCAGCAACCCGCGGAACAATGAGCAGTTCTTC.

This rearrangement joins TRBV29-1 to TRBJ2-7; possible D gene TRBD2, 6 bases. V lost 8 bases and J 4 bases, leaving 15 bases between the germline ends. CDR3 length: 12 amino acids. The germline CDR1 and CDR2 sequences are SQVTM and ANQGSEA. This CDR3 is CSPPLGRYEQYF. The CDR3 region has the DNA TGCAGCCCCCCCCTCGGGAGATACGAGCAGTACTTC.

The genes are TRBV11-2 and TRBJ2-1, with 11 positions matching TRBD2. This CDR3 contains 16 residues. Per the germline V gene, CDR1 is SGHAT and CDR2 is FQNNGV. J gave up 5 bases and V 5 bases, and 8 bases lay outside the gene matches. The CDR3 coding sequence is TGTGCCAGCAGCGCATTAGCGGGAGGGCCCCACAATGAGCAGTTCTTC. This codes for CASSALAGGPHNEQFF. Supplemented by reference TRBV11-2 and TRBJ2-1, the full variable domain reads EAGVAQSPRYKIIEKRQSVAFWCNPISGHATLYWYQQILGQGPKLLIQFQNNGVVDDSQLPKDRFSAERLKGVDSTLKIQPAKLEDSAVYLCASSALAGGPHNEQFFGPGTRLTVL.

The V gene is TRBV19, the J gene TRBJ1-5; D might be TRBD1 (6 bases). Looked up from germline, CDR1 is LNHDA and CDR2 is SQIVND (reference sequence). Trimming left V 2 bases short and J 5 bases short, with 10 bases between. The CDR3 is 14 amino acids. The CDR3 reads CASSIFEGDQPQHF. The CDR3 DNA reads TGTGCCAGTAGTATATTTGAGGGGGATCAGCCCCAGCATTTT.

CDR3 amino acids: CASSLTRTSGGPEQFF. CDR3 DNA sequence: TGTGCCAGCAGCTTAACCCGGACTAGCGGGGGCCCAGAGCAGTTCTTC. The V and J genes are TRBV7-3 and TRBJ2-1; TRBD2 matches at 13 bases. CDR1 is SGHTA, CDR2 FQGTGA, per germline. The CDR3 is 16 residues long. Trimming removed 0 bases from V and 10 bases from J; junction bases left unmatched: 6.

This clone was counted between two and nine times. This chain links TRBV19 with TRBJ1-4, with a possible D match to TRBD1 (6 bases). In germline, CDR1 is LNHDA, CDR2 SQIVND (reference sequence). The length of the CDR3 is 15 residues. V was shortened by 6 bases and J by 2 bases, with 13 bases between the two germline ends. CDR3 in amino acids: CASRKTGNTNEKLFF. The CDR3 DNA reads TGTGCCAGTAGAAAAACAGGGAATACTAATGAAAAACTGTTTTTT.

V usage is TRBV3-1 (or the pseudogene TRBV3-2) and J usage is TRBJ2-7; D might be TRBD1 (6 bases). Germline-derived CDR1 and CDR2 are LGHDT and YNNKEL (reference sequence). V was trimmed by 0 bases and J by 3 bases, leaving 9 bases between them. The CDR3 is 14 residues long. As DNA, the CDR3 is TGTGCCAGCAGCCAAGAGGGGGCCAGCTACGAGCAGTACTTC. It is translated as CASSQEGASYEQYF.

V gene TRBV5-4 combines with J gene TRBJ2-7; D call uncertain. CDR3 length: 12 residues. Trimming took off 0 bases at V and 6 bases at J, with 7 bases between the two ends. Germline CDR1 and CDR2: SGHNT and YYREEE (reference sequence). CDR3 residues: CASSLDSTEQYF. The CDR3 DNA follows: TGTGCCAGCAGCTTGGATTCTACCGAGCAGTACTTC. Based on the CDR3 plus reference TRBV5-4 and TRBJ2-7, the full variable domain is ETGVTQSPTHLIKTRGQQVTLRCSSQSGHNTVSWYQQALGQGPQFIFQYYREEENGRGNFPPRFSGLQFPNYSSELNVNALELDDSALYLCASSLDSTEQYFGPGTRLTVT.

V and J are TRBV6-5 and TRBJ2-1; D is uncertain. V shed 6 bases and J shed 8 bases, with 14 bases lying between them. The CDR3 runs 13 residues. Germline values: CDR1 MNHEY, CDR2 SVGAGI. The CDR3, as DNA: TGTGCCAGCAGCCGGCGAGGTTATGATGAGCAGTTCTTC. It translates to CASSRRGYDEQFF.

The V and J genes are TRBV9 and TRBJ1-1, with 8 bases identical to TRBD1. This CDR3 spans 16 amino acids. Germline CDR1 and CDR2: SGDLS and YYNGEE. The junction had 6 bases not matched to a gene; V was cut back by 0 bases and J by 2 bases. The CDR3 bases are TGTGCCAGCAGCGTAGATCCAGGGGGCTCTAACACTGAAGCTTTCTTT. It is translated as CASSVDPGGSNTEAFF.

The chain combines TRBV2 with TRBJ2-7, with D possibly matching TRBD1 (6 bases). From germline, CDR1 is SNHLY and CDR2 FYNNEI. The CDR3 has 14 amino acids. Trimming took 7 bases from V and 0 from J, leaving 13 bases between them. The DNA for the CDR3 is TGTGCCAGCATACGGGACACCTTCTCCTACGAGCAGTACTTC. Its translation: CASIRDTFSYEQYF.

CDR3 nucleotides: TGTGCCAGCAGCTTAGAGGTCGGGGGCTCTGGGGCCAACGTCCTGACTTTC. This translates into CASSLEVGGSGANVLTF. The chain combines TRBV7-2 with TRBJ2-6, with D perhaps TRBD2 (6 bases). V gave up 1 base and J gave up 0 bases, with 10 bases separating them. The CDR3 runs to 17 residues. Per germline, CDR1 SGHTA and CDR2 FQGNSA.

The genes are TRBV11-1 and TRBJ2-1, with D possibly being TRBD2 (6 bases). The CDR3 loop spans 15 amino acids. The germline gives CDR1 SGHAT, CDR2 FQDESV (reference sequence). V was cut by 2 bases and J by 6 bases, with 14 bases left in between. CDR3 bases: TGTGCCAGCAGCTTATCGGCAGGGACTGGCAATGAGCAGTTCTTC. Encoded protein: CASSLSAGTGNEQFF.

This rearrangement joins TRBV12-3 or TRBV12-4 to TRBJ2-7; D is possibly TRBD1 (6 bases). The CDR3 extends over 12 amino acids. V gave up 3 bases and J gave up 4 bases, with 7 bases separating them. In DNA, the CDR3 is TGTGCCAGCAGTTTCAGGGGTTACGAGCAGTACTTC. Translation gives CASSFRGYEQYF.

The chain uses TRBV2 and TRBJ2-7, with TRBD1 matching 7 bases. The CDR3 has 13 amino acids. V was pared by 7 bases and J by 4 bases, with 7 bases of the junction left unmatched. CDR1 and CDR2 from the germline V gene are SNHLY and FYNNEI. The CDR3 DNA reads TGTGCCAGCAACGGGGACAGAAGGTACGAGCAGTACTTC. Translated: CASNGDRRYEQYF. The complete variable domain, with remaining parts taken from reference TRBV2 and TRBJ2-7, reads EPEVTQTPSHQVTQMGQEVILRCVPISNHLYFYWYRQILGQKVEFLVSFYNNEISEKSEIFDDQFSVERPDGSNFTLKIRSTKLEDSAMYFCASNGDRRYEQYFGPGTRLTVT.

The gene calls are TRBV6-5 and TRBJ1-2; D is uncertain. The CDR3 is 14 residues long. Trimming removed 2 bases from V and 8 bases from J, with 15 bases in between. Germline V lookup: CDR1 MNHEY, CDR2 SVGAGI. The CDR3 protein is CASSYGVGSGGYTF. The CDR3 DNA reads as TGTGCCAGCAGTTACGGCGTGGGGTCGGGAGGCTACACCTTC.

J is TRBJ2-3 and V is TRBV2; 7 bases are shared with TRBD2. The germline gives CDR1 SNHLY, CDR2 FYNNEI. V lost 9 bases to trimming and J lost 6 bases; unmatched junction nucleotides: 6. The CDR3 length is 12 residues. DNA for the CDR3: TGTGCCAGGGCGGGACTATCGGATACGCAGTATTTT. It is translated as CARAGLSDTQYF.

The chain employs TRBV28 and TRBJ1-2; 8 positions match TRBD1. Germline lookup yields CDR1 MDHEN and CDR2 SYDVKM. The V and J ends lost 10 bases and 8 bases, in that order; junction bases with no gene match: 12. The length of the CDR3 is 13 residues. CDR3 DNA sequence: TGTGCCACCCGATCCCGACAGGGGAGAGGCTACACCTTC. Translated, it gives CATRSRQGRGYTF.

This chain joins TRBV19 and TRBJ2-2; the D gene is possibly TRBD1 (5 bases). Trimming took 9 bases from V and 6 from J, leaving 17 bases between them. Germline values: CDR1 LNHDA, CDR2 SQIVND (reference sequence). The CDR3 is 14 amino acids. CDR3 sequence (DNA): TGTGCCAGCCCGGCCCCTCAGGGTGCCGGGGAGCTGTTTTTT. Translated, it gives CASPAPQGAGELFF.

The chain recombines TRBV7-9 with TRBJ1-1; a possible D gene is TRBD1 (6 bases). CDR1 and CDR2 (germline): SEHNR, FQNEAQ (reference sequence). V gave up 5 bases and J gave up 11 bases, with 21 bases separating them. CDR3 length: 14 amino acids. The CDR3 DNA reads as TGTGCCAGCAGCCCCGATGGGGGGGCAATAGTTGCTTTCTTT. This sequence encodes CASSPDGGAIVAFF.

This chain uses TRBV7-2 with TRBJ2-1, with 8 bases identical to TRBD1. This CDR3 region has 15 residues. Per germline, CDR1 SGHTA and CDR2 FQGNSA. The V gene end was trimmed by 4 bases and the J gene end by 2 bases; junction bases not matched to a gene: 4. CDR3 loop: CASSSQGATYNEQFF. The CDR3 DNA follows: TGTGCCAGCAGCTCGCAGGGGGCGACCTACAATGAGCAGTTCTTC.

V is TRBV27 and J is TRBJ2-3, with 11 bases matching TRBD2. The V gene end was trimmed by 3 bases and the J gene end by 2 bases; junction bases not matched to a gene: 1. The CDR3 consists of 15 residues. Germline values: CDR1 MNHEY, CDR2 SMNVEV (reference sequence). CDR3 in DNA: TGTGCCAGCAGTTTGGGACTAGCGGTCACAGATACGCAGTATTTT. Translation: CASSLGLAVTDTQYF.